The 5 T cell receptor beta chains in this list originate from one sample, sequenced in a study of vaccination effects on CD4 cells after COVID-19 (dated by TCRdb to between 2021 and 2024). The ViraFEST assay stimulated PBMC with viral peptide pools and then used TCR sequencing to identify antigen-specific CD4+ T cell clonotypes by expansion. After 10 days of culture, CD4+ T cells were isolated with the EasySep CD4+ T cell isolation kit. Two doses of either the BNT162b2 or the mRNA-1273 mRNA SARS-CoV-2 vaccine were administered to participants. The library was made by the immunoSEQ multiplex PCR assay. In TCRdb, the immuneACCESS table is reduced to in-frame sequences with V and J assigned. These tables do not hold every clone; where another copy was compared, an unresolved V gene accounts for under half, and the others remain unexplained. In all, the sample holds more than 20,000 clones, and approximately 79% of those were seen once. The ten largest clones add up to around 6.5% of the sample.

Their antigens are not known. Sequenced here: CD4+ T cells from PBMCs cultured with SARS-CoV-2 spike peptides, sampled after COVID-19 vaccination. The cell subset or site label here, explained by the study, means: SARS-CoV-2 spike overlapping peptide pool stimulation. Receptors originate from a human donor who received a COVID-19 vaccine. Some clones in this sample may be carry-over from other donors' samples.

Only a few counts were recorded for this clone. This sequence joins TRBV3-1 (or the pseudogene TRBV3-2) and TRBJ2-2; D gene ambiguous. Trimming removed 4 bases from V and 8 bases from J, with 11 bases in between. Per the germline V gene, CDR1 is LGHDT and CDR2 is YNNKEL (reference sequence). The CDR3 runs 13 residues. CDR3 coding DNA: TGTGCCAGCAGCCGTCTCGGGCGGGGGGAGCTGTTTTTT. Translated: CASSRLGRGELFF.

This clone has just a few counts. The gene calls are TRBV5-4 and TRBJ1-4, with D hard to call. Trimming took off 0 bases at V and 8 bases at J, with 17 bases between the two ends. This CDR3 spans 16 amino acids. Germline V gives CDR1 SGHNT, CDR2 YYREEE (reference sequence). Here the CDR3 reads CASSLASPGVTEKLFF. Written as DNA, the CDR3 is TGTGCCAGCAGCTTGGCCTCCCCGGGCGTGACGGAAAAACTGTTTTTT.

The gene calls are TRBV3-1 (or the pseudogene TRBV3-2) and TRBJ1-1; D ambiguous. Trimming removed 0 bases from V and 5 bases from J, with 13 bases in between. The CDR3 extends over 15 amino acids. The germline V gene encodes CDR1 LGHDT and CDR2 YNNKEL (reference sequence). The DNA for the CDR3 is TGTGCCAGCAGCCAAGATCACTCGTTCACTACTGAAGCTTTCTTT. This encodes CASSQDHSFTTEAFF.

The chain recombines TRBV30 with TRBJ1-2; D uncertain. This CDR3 is built from 12 residues. Trimming shortened V by 2 bases and J by 7 bases, and 11 bases separated the two germline ends. Germline CDR1 and CDR2: GTSNPN and SVGIG (reference sequence). This CDR3 is CAWSNSHGGYTF. CDR3 sequence (DNA): TGTGCCTGGAGTAATAGTCACGGTGGCTACACCTTC.

This chain uses TRBV6-2 or TRBV6-3 with TRBJ1-1; no clear D gene. Germline CDR1 reads MNHEY; CDR2 reads SVGEGT. Trimming took 6 bases from V and 4 from J, leaving 18 bases between them. The CDR3 is made up of 15 amino acids. The CDR3 sequence is CASSLSGGRSTEAFF. The DNA of the CDR3 is TGTGCCAGCAGCCTTAGTGGAGGGAGGAGCACTGAAGCTTTCTTT.